This TCR beta chain was sequenced in a study of CD8 T cells in ankylosing spondylitis. Findings and limits, study-wide: Seemingly distinctive of ankylosing spondylitis blood was a TCR beta motif formed by eight highly homologous variants. It was reported that disease-linked clones were significantly enriched in matched ankylosing spondylitis synovial fluid. Existing reports had already noted some motif variants in reactive arthritis synovial fluid and blood.

Details on this clonotype: The antigen remains unidentified.

Libraries for TCR beta were made by quantitative 5'-RACE with molecular barcodes. One entry per CDR3 protein, called by TCRdb with MiXCR from the 5' RACE reads. The sample carries under 450,000 distinct CDR3 sequences, 17% recorded once. The CDR3 covers 17 residues. Per the germline V gene, CDR1 is SGHAT and CDR2 is FQNNGV. Trimming cost V 0 bases and J 1 base, with 12 bases left between them. The sequence derives from a male donor with ankylosing spondylitis. The sample taken for sequencing was blood, either unsorted or a sorted T cell fraction (not recorded which). V gene TRBV11-2 combines with J gene TRBJ2-2, with no clear D. DNA of the CDR3: TGTGCCAGCAGCTTAGATGGCCGGGTCGGGAACACCGGGGAGCTGTTTTTT. Translation: CASSLDGRVGNTGELFF.